A single sample gave rise to the 6 T cell receptor beta chains below, sequenced in a study of T cells in Graves' hyperthyroidism and ophthalmopathy. TCR beta CDR3 region amplification was performed from RNA transcripts. The study used the HTBI primer set for a first-round RT-PCR of the TCR CDR3. MiXCR, applied by TCRdb to the multiplex PCR reads, yields one record per CDR3 protein. The sample holds some 250,000 distinct CDR3 sequences, less than 15% seen once. Sequenced input: blood. Receptors were obtained from a woman between 40 and 55 years old with Graves' hyperthyroidism that later progressed to Graves' ophthalmopathy.

This clonotype was detected ten times or more. The V call is TRBV10-3, the J call TRBJ2-1, with D possibly TRBD2 on 6 matching bases. The CDR3 extends over 16 amino acids. The V gene's germline CDR1 is ENHRY and CDR2 SYGVKD. V was clipped by 2 bases and J by 5 bases, with 16 bases between them. CDR3 loop: CAISENLSSAHNEQFF. CDR3 nucleotides: TGTGCCATCAGTGAGAACTTGTCTAGCGCGCACAATGAGCAGTTCTTC.

This clonotype has just a few counts. The chain joins TRBV5-1 to TRBJ2-1; tentative D call: TRBD2 (6 bases). The CDR3 has 13 amino acids. Looked up from germline, CDR1 is SGHRS and CDR2 is YFSETQ. V shed 9 bases and J shed 5 bases, with 15 bases lying between them. The CDR3 DNA reads TGCGCCACATCAGCATTAGCGGACAATGAGCAGTTCTTC. Amino acid sequence: CATSALADNEQFF.

The sample holds many counts of this clonotype. The J gene is TRBJ2-1, the V gene TRBV6-1; D is possibly TRBD2 (5 bases). CDR3 size: 17 residues. V lost 3 bases and J lost 5, with 20 bases in between. Per germline, CDR1 MNHNS and CDR2 SASEGT. CDR3 bases: TGTGCCAGCAGTGACCAGAGGAGGCGGCTGCTCAACAATGAGCAGTTCTTC. This translates into CASSDQRRRLLNNEQFF.

The genes are TRBV19 and TRBJ2-2; weak D call: TRBD1 (6 bases). CDR3 length equals 15 residues. Germline V lookup: CDR1 LNHDA, CDR2 SQIVND (reference sequence). V lost 6 bases and J lost 6, with 17 bases in between. CDR3 residues: CASSTLNTGSGELFF. The DNA of the CDR3 is TGTGCCAGTAGCACATTAAATACAGGGTCCGGGGAGCTGTTTTTT. The whole variable domain, filled in from reference TRBV19 and TRBJ2-2, reads DGGITQSPKYLFRKEGQNVTLSCEQNLNHDAMYWYRQDPGQGLRLIYYSQIVNDFQKGDIAEGYSVSREKKESFPLTVTSAQKNPTAFYLCASSTLNTGSGELFFGEGSRLTVL.

J is TRBJ1-1 and V is TRBV29-1; 7 bases are shared with TRBD1. Germline CDR1 is SQVTM and CDR2 is ANQGSEA. CDR3 length equals 17 residues. Trimming cost V 0 bases and J 1 base; bases outside gene matches: 11. The CDR3 nucleotides are TGCAGCGTTGAAGATAGAGGGGGCTGGTTCCGGAACACTGAAGCTTTCTTT. This encodes CSVEDRGGWFRNTEAFF.

This rearrangement joins TRBV20-1 to TRBJ2-7; 9 positions agree with TRBD1. The germline V gene has CDR1 DFQATT and CDR2 SNEGSKA (reference sequence). This CDR3 comprises 11 residues. DNA for the CDR3: TGCAGGGGGGACAGGGCCCACGAGCAGTACTTC. It encodes CRGDRAHEQYF.